The rows below give T cell receptor beta chains drawn from one sample of a study of CD8 T cells in Susac syndrome. TCRdb reprocessed the immunoSEQ multiplex PCR reads via MiXCR and lists one record per CDR3 protein. Among around 230,000 distinct CDR3 sequences listed, about 95% were seen once. The sequenced sample consisted of CD4+ T cells from PBMCs. These receptor sequences come from a human donor with multiple sclerosis. The CDR3 runs from the conserved cysteine through the conserved F or W. A D gene is named only where the DNA matches it firmly. Clone sizes are given selectively: once, few, many, or a class where the clone is expanded.

d_call	clone_size	v_call	j_call	cdr3_aa	cdr3_nt
.	.	TRBV4-2	TRBJ2-1	CASSQDGTRSYNEQFF	TGTGCCAGCAGCCAAGATGGGACTCGCTCCTACAATGAGCAGTTCTTC
.	.	TRBV28	TRBJ2-7	CASSPPGGSYEQYF	TGTGCCAGCAGCCCTCCTGGAGGCTCCTACGAGCAGTACTTC
.	.	TRBV2	TRBJ2-5	CASSVSPQETQYF	TGTGCCAGCAGTGTCTCGCCCCAAGAGACCCAGTACTTC
.	.	TRBV29-1	TRBJ2-3	CSVDSRIHTDTQYF	TGCAGCGTTGACAGTCGGATTCACACAGATACGCAGTATTTT
.	once	TRBV20-1	TRBJ2-6	CSALDLSGANVLTF	TGCAGTGCCTTGGACCTCTCTGGGGCCAACGTCCTGACTTTC
TRBD1	.	TRBV29-1	TRBJ2-7	CSVENSGGHEQYF	TGCAGCGTTGAAAACTCAGGGGGCCACGAGCAGTACTTC
.	.	TRBV12-3/TRBV12-4	TRBJ1-1	CASASRGVDYPFTEAFF	TGTGCCAGCGCCAGCAGGGGCGTAGATTACCCTTTTACCGAAGCTTTCTTT
.	.	TRBV2	TRBJ2-5	CASSGTRKETQYF	TGTGCCAGCAGTGGGACGAGGAAAGAGACCCAGTACTTC
.	.	TRBV29-1	TRBJ2-7	CSVYRDSYEQYF	TGCAGCGTGTACAGGGATTCCTACGAGCAGTACTTC
.	.	TRBV20-1	TRBJ1-2	CSARGTAGDYGYTF	TGCAGTGCTAGAGGGACAGCGGGGGACTATGGCTACACCTTC
.	.	TRBV23-1	TRBJ2-4	CASSLQGFVLPKNIQYF	TGCGCCAGCAGTCTACAGGGTTTCGTGTTGCCCAAAAACATTCAGTACTTC
.	.	TRBV9	TRBJ2-3	CASSVVGSTDTQYF	TGTGCCAGCAGCGTAGTAGGTAGCACAGATACGCAGTATTTT
.	once	TRBV20-1	TRBJ1-6	CSAPVRDASNSPLHF	TGCAGTGCCCCCGTTAGGGATGCATCTAATTCACCCCTCCACTTT
.	.	TRBV28	TRBJ2-2	CASSLSFDGELFF	TGTGCCAGCAGTTTATCGTTCGACGGGGAGCTGTTTTTT
TRBD1	once	TRBV20-1	TRBJ2-1	CSARLAGQVYNEQFF	TGCAGTGCTAGATTGGCGGGACAGGTATACAATGAGCAGTTCTTC
.	.	TRBV14	TRBJ2-1	CASSHFSGLYNEQFF	TGTGCCAGCAGCCATTTCAGCGGACTATACAATGAGCAGTTCTTC
TRBD1	.	TRBV12-3/TRBV12-4	TRBJ2-3	CASSFRGQPTDTQYF	TGTGCCAGCAGTTTCAGGGGACAGCCCACAGATACGCAGTATTTT